The present TCR beta chain was sequenced within a study of shared clonotypes between healthy human individuals. Study summary: Participating donors consisted of two women and a few men aged 18 to 49. Researchers assigned three CD4 naive, three CD4 memory, two CD8 naive and one CD8 memory plate to each donor. The study's findings and limits: Non-shared clonotypes displayed generation probabilities falling below those of clonotypes present in all four donors.

Those who donated, Caucasian adults without exception, all lived in Nashville, Tennessee. The germline V gene encodes CDR1 SGHRS and CDR2 YFSETQ. The CDR3 is 15 residues long. V was clipped by 4 bases and J by 4 bases; unmatched bases: 8. Here immunoSEQ multiplex PCR was the method, and the copy in TCRdb shows in-frame clones only, minus some. The table lists under 850,000 clones, roughly two thirds of them singletons. Remarks on this clone: The antigen is undetermined.

This chain connects TRBV5-1 to TRBJ2-5, with 9 bases aligning to TRBD1. Sequences were obtained from memory CD4+ T cells sorted from blood. The subset is: CD45RA-negative fraction. The receptor was isolated from a woman aged 25 to 39 in good health. In DNA form, the CDR3 reads TGCGCCAGCAGCGACGGACAGGGGATTGGAGAGACCCAGTACTTC. This encodes CASSDGQGIGETQYF. Variable domain in full (rest from reference TRBV5-1 and TRBJ2-5): KAGVTQTPRYLIKTRGQQVTLSCSPISGHRSVSWYQQTPGQGLQFLFEYFSETQRNKGNFPGRFSGRQFSNSRSEMNVSTLELGDSALYLCASSDGQGIGETQYFGPGTRLLVL.